One sample yielded the 30 T cell receptor beta chains listed below, sequenced in a study of T cell repertoires in cytomegalovirus infection. MiXCR, run by TCRdb on the reads, gives a single entry per CDR3 protein. The sample includes around 170,000 distinct CDR3 sequences, around an eighth of them seen just once. Input material: PBMCs. Every receptor here comes from a human donor in good health (CMV status not recorded). Some clones in this sample may be carry-over from other donors' samples.

This clonotype was detected a few times. A much larger clone lies a single base off, so this may be a read error. The J gene is TRBJ2-7, the V gene TRBV7-3, with 11 bases fitting TRBD1. Germline assignment: CDR1 SGHTA and CDR2 FQGTGA. The CDR3 contains 14 residues. The V gene end was trimmed by 5 bases and the J gene end by 2 bases; junction bases not matched to a gene: 2. The CDR3 here is CASSKGQGAYEQYF. The CDR3 DNA follows: TGTGCCAGCAGCAAGGGACAGGGGGCCTACGAGCAGTACTTC.

Many counts were recorded for this clonotype. The V and J genes are TRBV5-1 and TRBJ1-2; TRBD1 might be the D (5 bases). This CDR3 contains 13 residues. Germline V CDR1 and CDR2: SGHRS, YFSETQ. Trimming shortened V by 4 bases and J by 0 bases, and 7 bases separated the two germline ends. CDR3 nucleotides: TGCGCCAGCAGCCGGGGACCTAACTATGGCTACACCTTC. This encodes CASSRGPNYGYTF.

This clonotype was observed a few times. V and J are TRBV5-1 and TRBJ2-1; D is ambiguous. Germline V gene sequence: CDR1 SGHRS, CDR2 YFSETQ. The length of the CDR3 is 15 residues. Trimming stripped 4 bases from V and 0 bases from J, with 11 bases between. The CDR3 loop is CASSVSGDSYNEQFF. The CDR3 nucleotides read TGCGCCAGCAGCGTTTCAGGTGACTCCTACAATGAGCAGTTCTTC.

The chain carries TRBV4-3 and TRBJ2-3; 7 bases are a match to TRBD1. Germline V gene sequence: CDR1 LGHNA, CDR2 YSLEER. CDR3 size: 16 residues. Trimming cost V 1 base and J 3 bases; bases outside gene matches: 7. The CDR3 DNA sequence: TGCGCCAGCAGCCAAGGAGGGGGCGGGTTGACAGATACGCAGTATTTT. It translates to CASSQGGGGLTDTQYF.

This clonotype has a handful of counts. V gene TRBV25-1 combines with J gene TRBJ1-4; D unclear. Germline CDR1 and CDR2: MGHDK and SYGVNS. There are 15 residues in the CDR3. The V end lost 4 bases, the J end lost 3 bases, and 12 bases lay between the germline ends. Here the CDR3 DNA reads TGTGCCAGCAGTGCTGGGAGTGGGTCTAATGAAAAACTGTTTTTT. Amino acids: CASSAGSGSNEKLFF. Combining the CDR3 with reference TRBV25-1 and TRBJ1-4 gives the whole variable domain EADIYQTPRYLVIGTGKKITLECSQTMGHDKMYWYQQDPGMELHLIHYSYGVNSTEKGDLSSESTVSRIRTEHFPLTLESARPSHTSQYLCASSAGSGSNEKLFFGSGTQLSVL.

This clonotype was seen ten or more times. The V gene is TRBV18, the J gene TRBJ2-1, with D possibly being TRBD1 (5 bases). Trimming took off 3 bases at V and 9 bases at J, with 9 bases between the two ends. The CDR3 loop spans 12 amino acids. Germline CDR1 is KGHSH and CDR2 is LQKENI. The CDR3, as DNA: TGTGCCAGCTCACCCAGGGATGTTGAGCAGTTCTTC. Residues: CASSPRDVEQFF.

This clonotype appeared many times. The rearrangement joins TRBV19 to TRBJ1-5, with D tentatively TRBD1 (5 bases). V lost 8 bases and J lost 3, with 14 bases in between. Germline-derived CDR1 and CDR2 are LNHDA and SQIVND (reference sequence). This CDR3 is 14 amino acids long. In DNA form, the CDR3 reads TGTGCCAGTGGTGAGTTAGGGACCAATCAGCCCCAGCATTTT. Residues: CASGELGTNQPQHF.

This clonotype came up many times. The genes are TRBV7-2 and TRBJ2-1; D is possibly TRBD1 or TRBD2 (5 bases each). CDR3 length: 17 amino acids. Looked up from germline, CDR1 is SGHTA and CDR2 is FQGNSA. V was clipped by 6 bases and J by 6 bases, with 24 bases between them. The CDR3 loop is CASSPFLSGTLPNEQFF. DNA for the CDR3: TGTGCCAGCAGTCCTTTCCTATCCGGGACCCTGCCCAATGAGCAGTTCTTC.

Details on this clonotype: A read error may produce the germline difference seen at one junction end. The chain joins TRBV6-5 to TRBJ2-1, with unresolved D. The CDR3 loop spans 12 amino acids. Germline values: CDR1 MNHEY, CDR2 SVGAGI. The CDR3 bases are TGTGCCAGCAGTTACTCGCAGCGAACCCTCTACTTC. It is translated as CASSYSQRTLYF.

This clonotype has only a few counts. The gene calls are TRBV20-1 and TRBJ2-7; D gene uncertain. The CDR3 covers 13 residues. V lost 0 bases and J 2 bases, leaving 8 bases between the germline ends. Per the germline V gene, CDR1 is DFQATT and CDR2 is SNEGSKA (reference sequence). CDR3 residues: CSARDRWTYEQYF. CDR3 coding DNA: TGCAGTGCTAGAGATCGGTGGACCTACGAGCAGTACTTC.

This clonotype has only a few counts. The rearrangement links TRBV13 to TRBJ1-2, with a possible D match to TRBD1 (6 bases). In germline, CDR1 is PRHDT, CDR2 FYEKMQ (reference sequence). This CDR3 contains 13 residues. Trimming removed 5 bases at V and 3 bases at J, with 10 bases between. The CDR3 sequence: CASSPGTYYGYTF. The DNA for the CDR3 is TGTGCCAGCAGCCCCGGGACATACTATGGCTACACCTTC.

This clonotype has a handful of counts. V usage is TRBV4-2 and J usage is TRBJ1-4; D is unresolved. Per germline, CDR1 LGHNA and CDR2 YNFKEQ. V lost 0 bases to trimming and J lost 9 bases, with 14 bases between them. This CDR3 is built from 15 residues. The CDR3 DNA follows: TGTGCCAGCAGCCAAGATACGACGGGGTCTAAAAAACTGTTTTTT. Translating it yields CASSQDTTGSKKLFF.

The chain recombines TRBV6-2 or TRBV6-3 with TRBJ2-2; TRBD2 might be the D (6 bases). The germline V and J ends were trimmed by 5 bases and 6 bases, with 13 bases remaining between them. Germline V gene data show CDR1 as MNHEY and CDR2 as SVGEGT. The CDR3 extends over 14 amino acids. This chain's CDR3 is CASSAGGWAGELFF. The CDR3 coding sequence is TGTGCCAGCAGTGCCGGGGGTTGGGCCGGGGAGCTGTTTTTT.

V is TRBV19 and J is TRBJ1-5; D remains unclear. CDR3 length: 12 amino acids. V was cut by 7 bases and J by 5 bases, with 9 bases left in between. CDR1 is LNHDA and CDR2 is SQIVND in the germline V gene (reference sequence). In DNA form, the CDR3 reads TGTGCCAGTACCAGGCTGGATCAGCCCCAGCATTTT. Protein product: CASTRLDQPQHF.

The rearrangement uses TRBV29-1 and TRBJ1-1, with D hard to call. V lost 3 bases and J lost 1, with 6 bases in between. Germline CDR1 is SQVTM and CDR2 is ANQGSEA. The CDR3 totals 12 residues. The CDR3 region has the DNA TGCAGCGTTGATCGGGGGAACACTGAAGCTTTCTTT. Translated, it gives CSVDRGNTEAFF.

This clonotype was observed many times. V and J are TRBV2 and TRBJ1-1; possibly TRBD1 for D (5 bases). Trimming pared 0 bases from V and 4 bases from J, leaving 9 bases between. Germline assignment: CDR1 SNHLY and CDR2 FYNNEI. The CDR3 length is 14 residues. The CDR3 sequence is CASSEAQGTTEAFF. Here the CDR3 DNA reads TGTGCCAGCAGTGAAGCGCAGGGTACCACTGAAGCTTTCTTT.

This clonotype was detected many times. The rearrangement joins TRBV7-2 to TRBJ1-3; TRBD1 matches 9 bases. V was pared by 5 bases and J by 2 bases, with 4 bases of the junction left unmatched. Germline assignment: CDR1 SGHTA and CDR2 FQGNSA. This CDR3 is 15 amino acids long. This CDR3 is CASSRDRVAGNTIYF. The CDR3 coding sequence is TGTGCCAGCAGCAGGGACAGGGTCGCTGGAAACACCATATATTTT.

The CDR3 sequence: CASSFEQNTGELFF. DNA for the CDR3: TGTGCCAGCAGCTTCGAGCAGAACACCGGGGAGCTGTTTTTT. This rearrangement joins TRBV7-6 to TRBJ2-2; the D is unclear. The V end was cut by 3 bases, the J end by 1 base, with 6 bases between. From germline, CDR1 is SGHVS and CDR2 FNYEAQ. The CDR3 contains 14 residues.

In this sample, this clonotype turned up a few times. The V call is TRBV7-9, the J call TRBJ1-2; no clear D. The CDR3 consists of 15 residues. In germline, CDR1 is SEHNR, CDR2 FQNEAQ (reference sequence). V lost 1 base and J 8 bases, leaving 17 bases between the germline ends. Here the CDR3 reads CASSLVSGVGGGYTF. The DNA of the CDR3 is TGTGCCAGCAGCTTAGTCTCCGGTGTGGGAGGCGGCTACACCTTC.

This clonotype was picked up a small number of times. This sequence joins TRBV4-3 and TRBJ2-3, with TRBD1 identical over 11 bases. V lost 4 bases, J lost 6 bases, and 9 bases stayed unmatched. CDR1 LGHNA and CDR2 YSLEER come from the germline V gene. CDR3 length equals 16 residues. The CDR3 DNA is TGCGCCAGCAGCCGAGGGACAGGGGGGAGTGTGGATACGCAGTATTTT. Its translation is CASSRGTGGSVDTQYF.

In its sample, this clonotype was seen many times. This sequence joins TRBV7-2 and TRBJ2-7, with a possible D match to TRBD2 (6 bases). The V gene's germline CDR1 is SGHTA and CDR2 FQGNSA. Trimming cost V 1 base and J 4 bases, with 17 bases left between them. The CDR3 covers 16 residues. The CDR3 reads CASSLVADLRRYEQYF. The DNA for the CDR3 is TGTGCCAGCAGCTTAGTAGCGGACCTCAGGAGATACGAGCAGTACTTC.

This clonotype was observed at least ten times. The rearrangement links TRBV7-2 to TRBJ1-6; D remains ambiguous. The CDR3 is 15 amino acids. Germline loops: CDR1 SGHTA, CDR2 FQGNSA. Trimming removed 0 bases from V and 2 bases from J, with 5 bases in between. The CDR3 sequence is CASSLATAYNSPLHF. The CDR3 nucleotides read TGTGCCAGCAGCTTAGCGACGGCCTATAATTCACCCCTCCACTTT.

This clonotype came up a few times. The J gene is TRBJ2-7, the V gene TRBV27; the D is unclear. CDR3 length: 13 residues. V dropped 3 bases and J dropped 2 bases, with 8 bases sitting between them. Germline V gene lookup returns CDR1 MNHEY and CDR2 SMNVEV (reference sequence). The CDR3 nucleotides are TGTGCCAGCAGTTTTAGTCAGGCCTACGAGCAGTACTTC. Encoded protein: CASSFSQAYEQYF.

This clonotype was picked up a small number of times. The chain recombines TRBV27 with TRBJ2-7; a possible D gene is TRBD2 (6 bases). This CDR3 comprises 16 residues. Germline V gives CDR1 MNHEY, CDR2 SMNVEV (reference sequence). V was cut by 0 bases and J by 6 bases, with 18 bases left in between. The CDR3 sequence is CASSLSFLETRGEQYF. CDR3 bases: TGTGCCAGCAGTTTATCGTTTCTTGAGACTAGGGGCGAGCAGTACTTC.

This clonotype was observed a handful of times. The rearrangement links TRBV10-3 to TRBJ1-1; unclear D gene. The CDR3 loop spans 13 amino acids. Trimming pared 2 bases from V and 2 bases from J, leaving 6 bases between. CDR1 is ENHRY, CDR2 SYGVKD, per germline. The CDR3 DNA follows: TGTGCCATCAGTGAGCAGAGAAACACTGAAGCTTTCTTT. Its translation: CAISEQRNTEAFF.

The V gene is TRBV10-3, the J gene TRBJ1-2; tentative D call: TRBD1 (5 bases). The germline V and J ends were trimmed by 8 bases and 5 bases, with 15 bases remaining between them. CDR3 length equals 13 residues. The germline V gene has CDR1 ENHRY and CDR2 SYGVKD. The CDR3: CAIGASPAYGYTF. For the CDR3, the DNA is TGTGCCATCGGGGCGTCGCCCGCATATGGCTACACCTTC.

The rearrangement joins TRBV20-1 to TRBJ1-4; TRBD1 matches at 7 bases. Germline CDR1 and CDR2: DFQATT and SNEGSKA (reference sequence). The trim removed 4 bases at V and 5 bases at J, leaving 4 bases unmatched. The CDR3 runs 13 residues. In DNA, the CDR3 is TGCAGTGCTAAACAGGGGAAGAATGAAAAACTGTTTTTT. Amino acids: CSAKQGKNEKLFF.

The J gene is TRBJ2-1, the V gene TRBV5-1; D gene ambiguous. Trimming took 6 bases from V and 8 from J, leaving 18 bases between them. This CDR3 has 14 residues. Germline CDR1 SGHRS, CDR2 YFSETQ. DNA for the CDR3: TGCGCCAGCACCTGGCCGGGTAGAACCCATGAGCAGTTCTTC. This codes for CASTWPGRTHEQFF. The full variable domain, completed using reference TRBV5-1 and TRBJ2-1, is KAGVTQTPRYLIKTRGQQVTLSCSPISGHRSVSWYQQTPGQGLQFLFEYFSETQRNKGNFPGRFSGRQFSNSRSEMNVSTLELGDSALYLCASTWPGRTHEQFFGPGTRLTVL.

The chain carries TRBV7-9 and TRBJ2-7; TRBD1 might be the D (6 bases). Germline CDR1 reads SEHNR; CDR2 reads FQNEAQ (reference sequence). The CDR3 covers 15 residues. The V gene lost 3 bases and the J gene lost 3 bases, with 15 bases spanning the gap. The CDR3 region has the DNA TGTGCCAGCAGCTTCCGGGACATCCCATTCTACGAGCAGTACTTC. Residues: CASSFRDIPFYEQYF.

This clonotype was seen more than once but under ten times. The chain joins TRBV29-1 to TRBJ2-5, with 7 bases fitting TRBD1. The V gene's germline CDR1 is SQVTM and CDR2 ANQGSEA. CDR3 length equals 17 residues. V lost 3 bases, J lost 5 bases, and 18 bases stayed unmatched. The CDR3 region is CSVEGPAKTGFGETQYF. The CDR3 DNA reads TGCAGCGTTGAGGGCCCAGCTAAGACAGGGTTCGGCGAGACCCAGTACTTC.